This T cell receptor beta chain came from a study of OX40 agonist ivuxolimab in advanced cancers. Study-wide results and limits: Fewer expanded clones were found on average in CD4+ than in CD8+ T cells. The study observed clonal expansion of CD4+ and CD8+ blood T cells by week 6 at 0.1 to 3.0 mg/kg.

Note on this clone: Its antigen is not identified.

Libraries were prepared by immunoSEQ multiplex PCR; TCRdb keeps only in-frame clonotypes and omits some of them. The table includes some 77,000 clones, more than 80% detected once. The CDR3 runs 14 residues. V dropped 7 bases and J dropped 7 bases, with 17 bases sitting between them. The germline V gene has CDR1 SGHAT and CDR2 FQNNGV. This specimen was CD4+ or CD8+ T cells sorted from blood, taken in a trial of the OX40 agonist ivuxolimab. The chain recombines TRBV11-2 with TRBJ2-1; D call uncertain. The TCR originated in an adult with an advanced solid tumor such as melanoma, head and neck, liver or kidney cancer. CDR3 nucleotides: TGTGCCAGCAAGCCTACCCACGTCGGGAATGAGCAGTTCTTC. Amino acid sequence: CASKPTHVGNEQFF.